This is a list of T cell receptor beta chains from one sample in a study of T cells after yellow fever vaccination. MiXCR, run by TCRdb on the 5' RACE reads, gives a single entry per CDR3 protein. The sample records some 300,000 distinct CDR3 sequences, about 10% being singletons. The material was CD4+ T cells sorted from PBMCs, obtained 5 days after the yellow fever booster vaccination. The source of these receptors is a man between 18 and 29 years old who received the YFV17D yellow fever vaccine. CDR3s include the opening cysteine and the closing phenylalanine or tryptophan. The D gene is left open where the match is weak. Clone sizes are given selectively: once, few, many, or a class where the clone is expanded.

TRBJ1-6	TRBV5-1	NA	TRBD1	17	TGCGCCAGCAGTCGGTTTGGACAGGGCCGTTCTAATTCACCCCTCCACTTT	CASSRFGQGRSNSPLHF
TRBJ1-6	TRBV3-1	few	NA	15	TGTGCCAGCAGCCTCCTCACAGGGACCCGCTCACCCCTCCACTTT	CASSLLTGTRSPLHF
TRBJ2-7	TRBV11-2	NA	NA	15	TGTGCCAGCAGCTTAGATCTGCCTTCCTTTCGCGAGCAGTACTTC	CASSLDLPSFREQYF
TRBJ2-3	TRBV10-3	many	TRBD2	15	TGTGCCATCAGTGAAGGGCTAGCGGGGTTCTATACGCAGTATTTT	CAISEGLAGFYTQYF
TRBJ2-1	TRBV5-1	many	NA	14	TGCGCCAGCAGCTGGGCCGGGCCCCACAATGAGCAGTTCTTC	CASSWAGPHNEQFF
TRBJ1-1	TRBV11-1	NA	TRBD1	15	TGTGCCAGCACCCAGATCGGACAGGGGAACACTGAAGCTTTCTTT	CASTQIGQGNTEAFF
TRBJ2-5	TRBV18	NA	NA	15	TGTGCCAGCTCGCCCGGGGCAGGCCGACAAGAGACCCAGTACTTC	CASSPGAGRQETQYF
TRBJ2-3	TRBV6-5	few	NA	14	TGTGCCAGCAGCTCCGGCAAGGGCACAGATACGCAGTATTTT	CASSSGKGTDTQYF
TRBJ2-3	TRBV5-1	many	NA	15	TGCGCCAGCAGCCTTATGGAAGGGCTAACAGATACGCAGTATTTT	CASSLMEGLTDTQYF
TRBJ2-7	TRBV5-1	few	NA	14	TGCGCCAGCAGCTTGTATAGGGGATTTTACGAGCAGTACTTC	CASSLYRGFYEQYF
TRBJ2-2	TRBV4-3	many	TRBD2	17	TGCGCCAGCAGCCAAGATCTCGGGGGGGGCCAGTACGGGGAGCTGTTTTTT	CASSQDLGGGQYGELFF
TRBJ1-5	TRBV7-9	few	NA	12	TGTGCCAGCAGCTTAGCCGAGCAGCCCCAGCATTTT	CASSLAEQPQHF
TRBJ1-2	TRBV6-6	NA	NA	12	TGTGCCAGCAGTTACCAGGGGAATGGCTACACCTTC	CASSYQGNGYTF
TRBJ2-2	TRBV18	many	NA	12	TGTGCCAGCTCACAGGACACCGGGGAGCTGTTTTTT	CASSQDTGELFF
TRBJ2-3	TRBV7-2	many	NA	13	TGTGCCAGCAGCCCTCGTCGCACAGATACGCAGTATTTT	CASSPRRTDTQYF
TRBJ1-1	TRBV20-1	many	TRBD1	13	TGCAGTGCTAGAGATGGACAGGAGCTGCAAGCTTTCTTT	CSARDGQELQAFF
TRBJ2-1	TRBV20-1	many	TRBD2	15	TGCAGTGCTAGAGATTCGGGCGGGGGGCTTAAAGAGCAGTTCTTC	CSARDSGGGLKEQFF
TRBJ1-5	TRBV19	few	NA	11	TGTGCCAGTAGTAATGGTCAGCCCCAGCATTTT	CASSNGQPQHF
TRBJ2-1	TRBV14	few	NA	15	TGTGCCAGCAGCCAAGGCGCTGTTTCCTACAATGAGCAGTTCTTC	CASSQGAVSYNEQFF
TRBJ1-1	TRBV18	many	NA	14	TGTGCCAGCTCACCTTCAAGAGGGCACACTGAAGCTTTCTTT	CASSPSRGHTEAFF
TRBJ2-7	TRBV10-1	NA	NA	13	TGCGCCAGCAGTGAGTCTGGAGGCTACGAGCAGTACTTC	CASSESGGYEQYF